One T cell receptor beta chain is described in this entry. Trimming cost V 6 bases and J 5 bases, with 16 bases left between them. From germline, CDR1 is MDHEN and CDR2 SYDVKM. The CDR3 sequence is 14 residues long. These data come from a study of radiotherapy plus CTLA-4 blockade in lung cancer. Profiled with immunoSEQ multiplex PCR; TCRdb holds only in-frame clones, not every one. The sample shows some 90,000 clones, approximately 83% of them seen only once. The source was peripheral blood, collected from a patient treated with radiotherapy plus ipilimumab. This sequence originates from a human donor with non-small cell lung cancer who had a partial response to radiotherapy plus ipilimumab. This chain connects TRBV28 to TRBJ2-5, with D perhaps TRBD1 (7 bases). CDR3 loop: CASSLIRGRETQYF. In DNA, the CDR3 is TGTGCCAGCAGCCTCATCAGGGGGAGGGAGACCCAGTACTTC.